These 20 T cell receptor beta chains came from one sample sequenced in a study of beta chain features in type 1 diabetes. Findings and limits, study-wide: For Type 1 diabetes patients, all four CD4+ subsets carried TCRB CDR3s that were moderately but significantly shorter.

Of the isolated RNA, all was reverse transcribed, and so the sequenced material was expressed TCRB transcripts. Profiling relied on immunoSEQ multiplex PCR, and the TCRdb table lists in-frame clones only, not all of them. The sample records 500,000 to 800,000 clones, 12% being singletons. No antigens are known for them. The specimen was naive CD4+ T cells from blood. Source of these receptors: a man aged 25 to 45 with type 1 diabetes.

The chain employs TRBV20-1 and TRBJ1-5; D may be TRBD1 (5 bases). Germline values: CDR1 DFQATT, CDR2 SNEGSKA (reference sequence). V was cut by 6 bases and J by 12 bases, with 15 bases left in between. The CDR3 runs 11 residues. The CDR3 DNA is TGCAGTGCAGACAGCCTTAATTACCAGCATTTT. Its protein product is CSADSLNYQHF.

In its sample, this clone was seen a few times. The rearrangement joins TRBV29-1 to TRBJ2-3; D is perhaps TRBD1 or TRBD2 (5 bases each). V lost 4 bases to trimming and J lost 3 bases, with 8 bases between them. The V gene's germline CDR1 is SQVTM and CDR2 ANQGSEA. The CDR3 is 12 residues long. CDR3 DNA: TGCAGCGTTGGGGGGAATACAGATACGCAGTATTTT. Residues: CSVGGNTDTQYF.

This clone was detected only a few times. The chain joins TRBV7-9 to TRBJ1-2; the match to TRBD1 covers 9 bases. The CDR3 is 16 residues long. Germline lookup yields CDR1 SEHNR and CDR2 FQNEAQ (reference sequence). V lost 5 bases, J lost 2 bases, and 9 bases stayed unmatched. CDR3 region: CASSTTGTGMNYGYTF. CDR3 DNA sequence: TGTGCCAGCAGCACTACCGGGACAGGGATGAACTATGGCTACACCTTC.

This clone was recorded a few times. The rearrangement links TRBV7-2 to TRBJ2-4, with 9 bases aligning to TRBD1. Germline lookup yields CDR1 SGHTA and CDR2 FQGNSA. V gave up 6 bases and J gave up 6 bases; unmatched junction bases: 6. The CDR3 has 14 residues. CDR3 sequence (DNA): TGTGCCAGCAGTCCTAGACAGGGGGGAAACATTCAGTACTTC. Its translation is CASSPRQGGNIQYF.

This clone has just a few counts. V gene TRBV6-6 combines with J gene TRBJ1-3; D might be TRBD1 (5 bases). The CDR3 has 14 amino acids. The germline V gene encodes CDR1 MNHNY and CDR2 SVGAGI (reference sequence). With 3 bases removed from V and 3 bases from J, the gap between germline ends came to 9 bases. The CDR3 loop is CASSYNQGGNTIYF. The CDR3 nucleotides are TGTGCCAGCAGTTATAATCAGGGTGGAAACACCATATATTTT.

V is TRBV5-4 and J is TRBJ2-3, with 11 positions matching TRBD2. The CDR3 has 15 residues. CDR1 and CDR2 (germline): SGHNT, YYREEE (reference sequence). V trimming: 2 bases; J trimming: 7 bases; junction bases outside the gene matches: 6. CDR3 bases: TGTGCCAGCAGCTTACGGCTAGCGGGAGGAAATACGCAGTATTTT. Translation gives CASSLRLAGGNTQYF.

The chain joins TRBV28 to TRBJ2-4; TRBD1 agrees at 10 bases. This CDR3 spans 17 amino acids. J lost 2 bases, V lost 5 bases, and 9 bases had no gene match. CDR1 and CDR2 from the germline V gene are MDHEN and SYDVKM. The CDR3 sequence: CASSPRQGAWSKNIQYF. DNA for the CDR3: TGTGCCAGCAGTCCTAGACAGGGGGCTTGGTCCAAAAACATTCAGTACTTC.

J is TRBJ2-7 and V is TRBV18; 12 bases are a match to TRBD2. V dropped 3 bases and J dropped 3; count of bases not matched to a gene: 3. This CDR3 is built from 15 residues. The germline gives CDR1 KGHSH, CDR2 LQKENI. The chain's CDR3 is CASSPRTSGVYEQYF. CDR3 in DNA: TGTGCCAGCTCACCGCGGACTAGCGGGGTCTACGAGCAGTACTTC.

V is TRBV30 and J is TRBJ1-2; D possibly corresponds to TRBD1 (5 bases). The CDR3 contains 15 residues. The V and J ends lost 4 bases and 2 bases respectively, with 17 bases between them. Germline CDR1 and CDR2: GTSNPN and SVGIG (reference sequence). In DNA form, the CDR3 reads TGTGCCTGGACCCGCAGGCCGACAGACAACTATGGCTACACCTTC. Protein product: CAWTRRPTDNYGYTF.

The chain carries TRBV6-1 and TRBJ2-7, with 8 bases lining up with TRBD2. Germline CDR1 and CDR2: MNHNS and SASEGT. The CDR3 contains 13 residues. The junction had 3 bases not matched to a gene; V was cut back by 6 bases and J by 2 bases. CDR3: CASRTGLAYEQYF. The CDR3 DNA reads TGTGCCAGCAGGACGGGACTAGCCTACGAGCAGTACTTC.

The sample holds a few counts of this clone. This sequence joins TRBV4-3 and TRBJ1-5, with D maybe TRBD1 (5 bases). V lost 2 bases and J 5 bases, leaving 13 bases between the germline ends. Germline V gives CDR1 LGHNA, CDR2 YSLEER. CDR3 length equals 15 residues. Written as DNA, the CDR3 is TGCGCCAGCAGCCAATCACCAGGACATGATCAGCCCCAGCATTTT. It encodes CASSQSPGHDQPQHF.

This clone has a handful of counts. The V and J genes are TRBV28 and TRBJ2-7; D call uncertain. CDR3 length: 14 amino acids. Germline V lookup: CDR1 MDHEN, CDR2 SYDVKM. Trimming shortened V by 2 bases and J by 2 bases, and 10 bases separated the two germline ends. The CDR3 loop reads CASSLLQPPYEQYF. DNA of the CDR3: TGTGCCAGCAGTTTACTCCAGCCCCCCTACGAGCAGTACTTC.

This clone was recorded a few times. The chain has TRBV6-5 and TRBJ1-1; D is ambiguous. In germline, CDR1 is MNHEY, CDR2 SVGAGI. CDR3 length: 13 amino acids. V was cut by 1 base and J by 5 bases, with 8 bases left in between. The CDR3 bases are TGTGCCAGCAGTTACTTAACGGCGACTGAAGCTTTCTTT. It specifies CASSYLTATEAFF.

This clone has only a few counts. The J gene is TRBJ1-2, the V gene TRBV14; the D gene is possibly TRBD1 (5 bases). The germline CDR1 and CDR2 sequences are SGHDN and FVKESK. The V end was cut by 3 bases, the J end by 3 bases, with 8 bases between. The CDR3 totals 13 residues. CDR3 sequence: CASSHVRDYGYTF. The CDR3 nucleotides read TGTGCCAGCAGCCATGTCAGGGACTATGGCTACACCTTC.

V and J are TRBV7-9 and TRBJ2-5; TRBD1 aligns across 10 bases. The CDR3 has 15 amino acids. V shed 7 bases and J 4 bases; nucleotides not matched to a gene: 9. Looked up from germline, CDR1 is SEHNR and CDR2 is FQNEAQ (reference sequence). CDR3 sequence (DNA): TGTGCCAGCACCGTGGACAGGGGGGTTAGAGAGACCCAGTACTTC. Translated: CASTVDRGVRETQYF.

This chain connects TRBV6-5 to TRBJ2-1; TRBD2 is a possible D gene (5 bases). CDR3 length: 15 amino acids. Germline CDR1 is MNHEY and CDR2 is SVGAGI. The V and J ends lost 5 bases and 0 bases respectively, with 11 bases between them. The CDR3 here is CASSRPGNSYNEQFF. The CDR3 DNA reads as TGTGCCAGCAGTAGGCCGGGAAACTCCTACAATGAGCAGTTCTTC.

This clone turned up a few times. The gene calls are TRBV5-1 and TRBJ2-7; D is ambiguous. This CDR3 is built from 13 residues. Trimming pared 2 bases from V and 2 bases from J, leaving 8 bases between. Germline V gene sequence: CDR1 SGHRS, CDR2 YFSETQ. The CDR3 nucleotides read TGCGCCAGCAGCTTCGGCAGGACCTACGAGCAGTACTTC. Its protein is CASSFGRTYEQYF.

This clone was seen a handful of times. The V call is TRBV7-8, the J call TRBJ2-7; D is perhaps TRBD1 or TRBD2 (6 bases each). Germline V CDR1 and CDR2: SGHVS, FQNEAQ. V was cut by 6 bases and J by 4 bases, with 22 bases left in between. CDR3 size: 16 residues. The CDR3 loop reads CASSPRRAGAIYEQYF. CDR3 nucleotide sequence: TGTGCCAGCAGTCCCCGGAGGGCAGGGGCCATTTACGAGCAGTACTTC.

The chain combines TRBV2 with TRBJ2-1, with no clear D. Germline assignment: CDR1 SNHLY and CDR2 FYNNEI. Trimming took 6 bases from V and 1 from J, leaving 7 bases between them. There are 13 residues in the CDR3. CDR3 sequence: CASRTASYNEQFF. Written as DNA, the CDR3 is TGTGCCAGCAGAACAGCTTCCTACAATGAGCAGTTCTTC. The full variable domain, rest sourced from reference TRBV2 and TRBJ2-1, is EPEVTQTPSHQVTQMGQEVILRCVPISNHLYFYWYRQILGQKVEFLVSFYNNEISEKSEIFDDQFSVERPDGSNFTLKIRSTKLEDSAMYFCASRTASYNEQFFGPGTRLTVL.

The CDR3 sequence is CASSEYREGYGYTF. In nucleotides, the CDR3 is TGTGCCAGCAGTGAATACAGGGAGGGCTATGGCTACACCTTC. The rearrangement joins TRBV2 to TRBJ1-2, with a weak D call TRBD1 (6 bases). Germline V CDR1 and CDR2: SNHLY, FYNNEI. The CDR3 length is 14 residues. V was clipped by 2 bases and J by 4 bases, with 11 bases between them.